The rows below give T cell receptor beta chains drawn from one sample of a study of T cell changes during pregnancy in multiple sclerosis. Here immunoSEQ multiplex PCR was the method, and the copy in TCRdb shows in-frame clones only, minus some. Altogether 40,000 to 45,000 clones are present, 80% to 90% being singletons, with the ten largest covering approximately 0.61%. Sample: CD4+ T cells from peripheral blood mononuclear cells, taken in the first trimester of pregnancy. Every receptor here comes from a female donor with multiple sclerosis, enrolled in a pregnancy study. CDR3s include the opening cysteine and the closing phenylalanine or tryptophan. D genes are given only for firm matches. The listing skips clone size in some rows; elsewhere it reads once, few, many or a size class.

TRBJ1-1 once TRBV28 . TGTGCCAGCAGTTCAATTCGAGAGGAGGCGACGTGGACTGAAGCTTTCTTT CASSSIREEATWTEAFF
TRBJ2-7 once TRBV19 TRBD1 TGTGCCACTCGAGCAGGGGGCTCCTACGAGCAGTACTTC CATRAGGSYEQYF
TRBJ1-1 . TRBV28 TRBD1 TGTGCCAGCAGTTTATCCCAGTCACTACAGGGGGCGAATAGGTACACTGAAGCTTTCTTT CASSLSQSLQGANRYTEAFF
TRBJ1-1 few TRBV4-3 . TGCGCCAGCAGCCAGGAGAAACCCTTGAACACTGAAGCTTTCTTT CASSQEKPLNTEAFF
TRBJ2-7 . TRBV9 . TGTGCCAGCAGCGTAGCTGCAGGGAAGGACGAGCAGTACTTC CASSVAAGKDEQYF
TRBJ1-1 . TRBV9 . TGTGCCAGCAGCGTAGACCCGGTAGTGAACACTGAAGCTTTCTTT CASSVDPVVNTEAFF
TRBJ1-2 . TRBV18 . TGTGCCAGCTCACAGGATGCGGGTTATGGCTACACCTTC CASSQDAGYGYTF
TRBJ1-2 . TRBV7-2 . TGTGCCAGCAGCTTAGATCCAGGCCCTTATGGCTACACCTTC CASSLDPGPYGYTF
TRBJ2-1 . TRBV5-1 . TGCGCCAGCAGTTGGAGGGAGTCGGACAATGAGCAGTTCTTC CASSWRESDNEQFF
TRBJ1-4 . TRBV19 TRBD1 TGTGCCAGTAGCCCAAGGACAGGGGGCCGGTTTGAAAAACTGTTTTTT CASSPRTGGRFEKLFF
TRBJ2-7 . TRBV27 . TGTGCCAGCAGTTCGAGGACTAAAACCTACGAGCAGTACTTC CASSSRTKTYEQYF
TRBJ2-1 . TRBV29-1 . TGCAGCGTTGTGGGTACAGAAAGCTCCTACAATGAGCAGTTCTTC CSVVGTESSYNEQFF
TRBJ2-7 . TRBV7-9 TRBD2 TGTGCCAGCAGCTTACCTAAGGGAGCGGGGTCCTCCTACGAGCAGTACTTC CASSLPKGAGSSYEQYF